The table lists the clone carrying this TCR beta chain with many counts. Its antigen is still unknown. Per germline, CDR1 SGDLS and CDR2 YYNGEE. Trimming took 0 bases from V and 5 from J, leaving 6 bases between them. This CDR3 spans 12 amino acids. The sample belongs to a study of T cells after yellow fever vaccination. Across the study: Researchers used SMART-Seq v4 Ultra Low Input to prepare fractions that had low cell numbers. Study results and limitations: Shared CD4/CD8 clonotypes were a small share, likely from convergent recombination. In post-booster samples, most primary-vaccination clones reappeared (under 98% CD4, 70% to 90% CD8).

TCRdb reprocessed the 5' RACE reads with MiXCR, giving one entry per CDR3 protein. The repertoire holds some 63,000 distinct CDR3 sequences, roughly 7.3% seen once, with 35% to 40% in the top ten. The rearrangement uses TRBV9 and TRBJ2-7; no clear D gene. This TCR was sampled from a man under 40 who received the YFV17D yellow fever vaccine. Material: CD8+ T cells sorted from PBMCs, obtained 15 days after the yellow fever booster vaccination. The CDR3 bases are TGTGCCAGCAGCGTAGGCGGCAACGAGCAGTACTTC. This translates into CASSVGGNEQYF.